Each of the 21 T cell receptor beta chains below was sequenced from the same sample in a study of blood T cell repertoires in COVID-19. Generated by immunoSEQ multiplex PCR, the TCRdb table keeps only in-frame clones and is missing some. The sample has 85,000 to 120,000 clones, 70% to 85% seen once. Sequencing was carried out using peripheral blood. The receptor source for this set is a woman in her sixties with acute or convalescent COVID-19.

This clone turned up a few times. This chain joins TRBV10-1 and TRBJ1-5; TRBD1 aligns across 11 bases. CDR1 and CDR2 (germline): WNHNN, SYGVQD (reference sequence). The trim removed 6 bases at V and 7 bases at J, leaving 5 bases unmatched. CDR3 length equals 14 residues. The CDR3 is CASSRTGGDQPQHF. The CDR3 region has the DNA TGCGCCAGCAGCAGGACAGGGGGCGACCAGCCCCAGCATTTT.

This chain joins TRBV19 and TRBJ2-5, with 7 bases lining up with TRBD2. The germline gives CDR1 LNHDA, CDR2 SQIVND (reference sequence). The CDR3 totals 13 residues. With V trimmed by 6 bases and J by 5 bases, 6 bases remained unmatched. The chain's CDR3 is CASSTSGGETQYF. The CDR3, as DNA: TGTGCCAGTAGCACCTCCGGGGGGGAGACCCAGTACTTC.

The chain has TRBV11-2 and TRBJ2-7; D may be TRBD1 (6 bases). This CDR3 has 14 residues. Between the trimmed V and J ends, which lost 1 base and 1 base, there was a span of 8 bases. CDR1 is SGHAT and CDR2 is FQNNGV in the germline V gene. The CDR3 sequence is CASSLGGQSYEQYF. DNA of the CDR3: TGTGCCAGCAGCTTAGGAGGACAGTCCTACGAGCAGTACTTC.

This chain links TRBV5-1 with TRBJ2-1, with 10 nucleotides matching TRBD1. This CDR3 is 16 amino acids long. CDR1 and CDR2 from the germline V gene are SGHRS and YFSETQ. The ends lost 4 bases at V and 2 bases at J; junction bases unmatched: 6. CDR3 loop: CASSVRGQGAYNEQFF. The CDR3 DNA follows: TGCGCCAGCAGCGTCCGAGGACAGGGGGCCTACAATGAGCAGTTCTTC.

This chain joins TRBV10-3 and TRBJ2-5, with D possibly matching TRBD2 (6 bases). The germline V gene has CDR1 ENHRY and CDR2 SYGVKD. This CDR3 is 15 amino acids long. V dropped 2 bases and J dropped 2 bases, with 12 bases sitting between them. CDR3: CAISEPQRGQETQYF. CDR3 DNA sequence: TGTGCCATCAGTGAGCCGCAACGGGGGCAAGAGACCCAGTACTTC.

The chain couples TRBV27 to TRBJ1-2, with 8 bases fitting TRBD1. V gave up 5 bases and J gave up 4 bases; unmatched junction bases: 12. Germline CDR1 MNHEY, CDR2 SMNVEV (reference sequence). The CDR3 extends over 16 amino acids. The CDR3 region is CASSLSLGQGGYGYTF. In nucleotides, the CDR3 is TGTGCCAGCAGTCTCAGCCTCGGACAGGGTGGCTATGGCTACACCTTC.

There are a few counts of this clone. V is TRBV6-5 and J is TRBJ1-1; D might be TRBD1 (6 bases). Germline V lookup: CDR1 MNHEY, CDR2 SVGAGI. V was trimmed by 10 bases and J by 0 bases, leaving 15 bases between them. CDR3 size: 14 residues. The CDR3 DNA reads TGTGCCATCCAGACAGGTTACATGAACACTGAAGCTTTCTTT. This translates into CAIQTGYMNTEAFF.

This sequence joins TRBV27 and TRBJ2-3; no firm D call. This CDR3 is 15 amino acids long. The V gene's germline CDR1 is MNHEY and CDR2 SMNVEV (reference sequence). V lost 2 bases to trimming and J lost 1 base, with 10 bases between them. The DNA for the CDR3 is TGTGCCAGCAGTTTACACCCGCGAGGCACAGATACGCAGTATTTT. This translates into CASSLHPRGTDTQYF.

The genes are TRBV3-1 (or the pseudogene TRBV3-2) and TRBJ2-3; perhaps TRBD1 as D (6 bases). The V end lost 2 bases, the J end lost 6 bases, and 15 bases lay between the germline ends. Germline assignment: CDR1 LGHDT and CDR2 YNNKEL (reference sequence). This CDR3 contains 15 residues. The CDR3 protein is CASSQLGGQWDTQYF. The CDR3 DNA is TGTGCCAGCAGCCAACTAGGGGGTCAATGGGATACGCAGTATTTT.

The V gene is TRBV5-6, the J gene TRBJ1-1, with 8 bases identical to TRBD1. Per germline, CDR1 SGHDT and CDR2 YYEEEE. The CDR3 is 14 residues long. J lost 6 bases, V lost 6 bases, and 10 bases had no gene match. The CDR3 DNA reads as TGTGCCAGCACCCGGGGTGAACAGGGGGCTGAAGCTTTCTTT. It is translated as CASTRGEQGAEAFF.

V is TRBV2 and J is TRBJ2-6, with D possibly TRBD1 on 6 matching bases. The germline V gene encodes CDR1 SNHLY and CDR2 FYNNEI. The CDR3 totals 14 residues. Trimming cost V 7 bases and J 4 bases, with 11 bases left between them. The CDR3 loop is CASNQGSGANVLTF. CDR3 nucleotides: TGTGCCAGCAATCAGGGGAGCGGGGCCAACGTCCTGACTTTC.

CDR3 DNA sequence: TGTGCCAGCAGCCTAACCCTGACAGGGATAAACACTGAAGCTTTCTTT. Translating gives CASSLTLTGINTEAFF. The chain links TRBV5-6 to TRBJ1-1; 7 bases align to TRBD1. CDR1 SGHDT and CDR2 YYEEEE come from the germline V gene. V was clipped by 4 bases and J by 2 bases; unmatched bases: 11. The CDR3 extends over 16 amino acids.

CDR3 nucleotides: TGTGCCAGCTCACCTCAGGGTATTCCGGCTGAAGCTTTCTTT. Its translation: CASSPQGIPAEAFF. The chain has TRBV18 and TRBJ1-1; tentatively, D is TRBD1 (5 bases). This CDR3 is 14 amino acids long. Germline V lookup: CDR1 KGHSH, CDR2 LQKENI. Between the trimmed V and J ends, which lost 3 bases and 6 bases, there was a span of 14 bases.

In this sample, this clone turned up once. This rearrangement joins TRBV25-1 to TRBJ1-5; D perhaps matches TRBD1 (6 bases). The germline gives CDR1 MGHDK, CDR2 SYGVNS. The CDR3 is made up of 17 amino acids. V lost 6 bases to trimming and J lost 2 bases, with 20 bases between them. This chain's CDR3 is CASRGLGHQTCNQPQHF. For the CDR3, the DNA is TGTGCCAGCAGGGGGTTGGGACACCAAACTTGCAATCAGCCCCAGCATTTT.

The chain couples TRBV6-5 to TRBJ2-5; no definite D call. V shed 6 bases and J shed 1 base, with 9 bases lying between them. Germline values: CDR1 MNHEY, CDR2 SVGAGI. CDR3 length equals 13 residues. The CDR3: CASSGPGQETQYF. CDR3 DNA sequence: TGTGCCAGCAGCGGCCCAGGCCAAGAGACCCAGTACTTC.

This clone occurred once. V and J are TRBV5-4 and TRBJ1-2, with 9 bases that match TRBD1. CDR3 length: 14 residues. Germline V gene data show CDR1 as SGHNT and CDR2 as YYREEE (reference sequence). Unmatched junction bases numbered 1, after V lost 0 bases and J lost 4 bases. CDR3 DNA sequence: TGTGCCAGCAGCTTGGGACAGGGGGTCTATGGCTACACCTTC. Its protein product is CASSLGQGVYGYTF.

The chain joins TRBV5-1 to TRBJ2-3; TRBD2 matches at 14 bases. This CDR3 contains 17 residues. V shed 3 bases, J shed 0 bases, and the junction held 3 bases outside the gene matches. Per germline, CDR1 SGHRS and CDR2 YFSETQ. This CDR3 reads CASSWGLAGESTDTQYF. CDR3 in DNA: TGCGCCAGCAGCTGGGGACTAGCGGGAGAGAGCACAGATACGCAGTATTTT.

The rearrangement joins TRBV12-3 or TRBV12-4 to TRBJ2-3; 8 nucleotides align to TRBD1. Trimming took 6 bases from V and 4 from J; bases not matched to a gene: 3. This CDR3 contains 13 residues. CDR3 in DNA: TGTGCCAGCAGAGGACAGGGTGCAGATACGCAGTATTTT. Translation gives CASRGQGADTQYF.

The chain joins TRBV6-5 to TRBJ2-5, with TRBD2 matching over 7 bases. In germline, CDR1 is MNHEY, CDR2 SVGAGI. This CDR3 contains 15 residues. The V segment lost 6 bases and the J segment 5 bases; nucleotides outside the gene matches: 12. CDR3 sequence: CASRGRVVTGETQYF. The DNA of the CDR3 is TGTGCCAGCAGAGGGAGGGTAGTTACCGGGGAGACCCAGTACTTC.

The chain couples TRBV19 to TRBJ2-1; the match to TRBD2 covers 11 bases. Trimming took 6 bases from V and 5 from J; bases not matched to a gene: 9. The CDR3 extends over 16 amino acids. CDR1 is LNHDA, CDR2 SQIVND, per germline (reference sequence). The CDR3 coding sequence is TGTGCCAGTAGACCGACTGGGACTAGCGGACACAATGAGCAGTTCTTC. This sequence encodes CASRPTGTSGHNEQFF.

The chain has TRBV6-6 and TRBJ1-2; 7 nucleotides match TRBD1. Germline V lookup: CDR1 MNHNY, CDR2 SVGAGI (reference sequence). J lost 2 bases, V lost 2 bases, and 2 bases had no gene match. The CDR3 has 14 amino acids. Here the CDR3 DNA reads TGTGCCAGCAGTTACACAGGGGCCAACTATGGCTACACCTTC. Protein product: CASSYTGANYGYTF.